This TCR beta chain was sequenced in a study of shared clonotypes between healthy human individuals. Overall study: Each donor's CD8 memory used one plate, CD8 naive two, each CD4 subset three. Study-wide results and caveats: Clonotype sharing among donors was expected to depend on sequencing depth.

The CD4+ fraction was divided into a CD45RA+ naive subset and a CD45RA-negative memory subset. Some clones are missing from TCRdb's copy, which holds only in-frame ones; the method was immunoSEQ multiplex PCR. The data show 2,100,000 or so clones, around 95% seen once. As regards this clone: The antigen is unknown.

V lost 8 bases to trimming and J lost 8 bases, with 7 bases between them. The CDR3 totals 10 residues. CDR1 and CDR2 (germline): SEHNR, FQNEAQ (reference sequence). This sequence originates from a man aged 18 to 35 in good health. The V call is TRBV7-9, the J call TRBJ2-1, with D possibly matching TRBD2 (5 bases). The sample comprised naive CD4+ T cells sorted from blood. As to subset: CD45RA+ positively selected. CDR3 coding DNA: TGTGCCAGCTTCGGGGATGAGCAGTTCTTC. Translation: CASFGDEQFF.